These T cell receptor beta chains were read from a single sample in a study of blood T cell repertoires in COVID-19. Measured with immunoSEQ multiplex PCR; TCRdb has only the in-frame clones, and not every one. The sample lists more than 300,000 clones; 85% to 90% were seen once. Source material: peripheral blood. The receptors were gathered from a woman aged 70-85 years with COVID-19, enrolled during active disease. Both conserved end residues are trimmed from each CDR3. A D gene is named only where the DNA matches it firmly.

>-|TRBV2
ASRKNPSSYNEQF
>-|TRBV27
ASKQGTTEAF
>-|TRBV28
ASSFSEEAF
>-|TRBV5-8
ASTRGTYNEQF
>-|TRBV19
ASSITGPGELF
>-|TRBV7-2
ASSFDRGSGYT
>-|TRBV6-2/TRBV6-3
ASSYSVRTTTNYGYT
>TRBD2|TRBV5-1
ASSLPGTSGGQTAQHTQY
>TRBD2|TRBV7-9
ASSFERGYLSTDTQY
>-|TRBV28
ASSFSARAEQY
>TRBD2|TRBV19
ASSTLAGSSYNEQF
>TRBD2|TRBV5-1
ASSPGLAGQETQY
>-|TRBV5-1
ASSPGHQKDGYT
>-|TRBV18
ASSPRTEINYGYT
>TRBD1|TRBV5-4
ASSPQQGRDTEAF
>-|TRBV6-1
ASSEGNSLSILH
>TRBD2|TRBV19
ASTGRAGATTDTQY
>TRBD1|TRBV9
ASSVADRGANTEAF
>-|TRBV5-1
ASSLSGVGTEAF
>-|TRBV9
ASSVGGYTGELF
>-|TRBV4-1
ASSQQSTDTQY
>-|TRBV21-1
ASSTGLAGGLETQY
>-|TRBV27
ASSLGGGYGYT
>TRBD2|TRBV19
ASSMLTSGGYEQY
>TRBD1|TRBV9
ASSAAGTATEAF
>TRBD2|TRBV7-9
ASSLRLAGGKLSDTQY
>TRBD1|TRBV29-1
SVIRQGITEAF
>TRBD1|TRBV19
ASSPWTGGNTEAF
>-|TRBV5-1
ASSLGQTYNSPLH
>TRBD2|TRBV27
ASSRQGSGGIYEQY
>-|TRBV12-3/TRBV12-4
ASSLSGSGAF
>TRBD2|TRBV24-1
ATSDNRLAGISDTQY
>-|TRBV5-6
ASSSFNEQF
>-|TRBV10-3
AIRGTGTGNPYEQY
>TRBD2|TRBV19
ASSTSSGGPPYEQY
>TRBD1|TRBV12-3/TRBV12-4
ASNKQGAGGYT
>TRBD1|TRBV6-1
ASSETTGGGNYGYT